These 17 T cell receptor beta chains originate from one sample sequenced in a study of OX40 agonist ivuxolimab in advanced cancers. Produced via immunoSEQ multiplex PCR; TCRdb's table is partial and in-frame only. The sample lists around 51,000 clones, 88% occurring once. The material was CD4+ or CD8+ T cells sorted from blood, obtained in a trial of the OX40 agonist ivuxolimab. These receptors were collected from an adult with an advanced solid tumor such as melanoma, head and neck, liver or kidney cancer.

The chain links TRBV5-6 to TRBJ2-7, with TRBD2 as a possible D gene (5 bases). This CDR3 contains 16 residues. Germline values: CDR1 SGHDT, CDR2 YYEEEE. Deletions cut 0 bases from V and 2 bases from J, with 15 bases between. The CDR3 coding sequence is TGTGCCAGCAGCTTGGCGGGTCGGGGAAAGGCCTACGAGCAGTACTTC. It encodes CASSLAGRGKAYEQYF. The complete variable domain, with remaining parts taken from reference TRBV5-6 and TRBJ2-7, reads DAGVTQSPTHLIKTRGQQVTLRCSPKSGHDTVSWYQQALGQGPQFIFQYYEEEERQRGNFPDRFSGHQFPNYSSELNVNALLLGDSALYLCASSLAGRGKAYEQYFGPGTRLTVT.

Regarding this clone: The junction departs from germline at one end; a sequencing error may be responsible. Written as DNA, the CDR3 is TGTGCTAGCAGCTTAGCGCCTGGCCCTGGGAAGACCCAGTACTTC. Protein sequence: CASSLAPGPGKTQYF. V gene TRBV7-7 combines with J gene TRBJ2-5, with D possibly TRBD2 on 5 matching bases. From germline, CDR1 is SSHAT and CDR2 FNYEAQ (reference sequence). The CDR3 extends over 15 amino acids.

This clone was found a few times. This chain uses TRBV7-3 with TRBJ1-1; D ambiguous. The CDR3 totals 14 residues. CDR1 SGHTA and CDR2 FQGTGA come from the germline V gene. V gave up 5 bases and J gave up 2 bases, with 12 bases separating them. The CDR3 nucleotides are TGTGCCAGCAGCCTGACTGGAGGAAACACTGAAGCTTTCTTT. Translated, it gives CASSLTGGNTEAFF.

The V and J genes are TRBV5-4 and TRBJ2-7; 7 bases align to TRBD2. The V gene end was trimmed by 7 bases and the J gene end by 4 bases; junction bases not matched to a gene: 8. CDR3 size: 13 residues. Germline V gene lookup returns CDR1 SGHNT and CDR2 YYREEE (reference sequence). CDR3 in DNA: TGTGCCAGCGCCAAGCCTAGCGGTTACGAGCAGTACTTC. Its translation is CASAKPSGYEQYF.

The V and J genes are TRBV18 and TRBJ2-2; 9 positions match TRBD1. Unmatched junction bases numbered 8, after V lost 8 bases and J lost 4 bases. This CDR3 has 15 amino acids. Per germline, CDR1 KGHSH and CDR2 LQKENI. The CDR3 bases are TGTGCCAGCAGCGAGCCGACAGGGGGCACCGGGGAGCTGTTTTTT. Protein sequence: CASSEPTGGTGELFF.

This chain joins TRBV15 and TRBJ2-5; D tentatively reads TRBD1 or TRBD2 (5 bases each). The CDR3 contains 13 residues. V was cut by 8 bases and J by 5 bases, with 15 bases left in between. Germline loops: CDR1 LNHNV, CDR2 YYDKDF (reference sequence). The CDR3 DNA reads TGTGCCACCCGAAAGGTGGGGACGGAGACCCAGTACTTC. Protein sequence: CATRKVGTETQYF.

The chain is built from TRBV30 and TRBJ2-3, with D possibly called TRBD1 or TRBD2 (6 bases each). This CDR3 contains 14 residues. V shed 4 bases and J shed 3 bases, with 14 bases lying between them. The germline gives CDR1 GTSNPN, CDR2 SVGIG (reference sequence). The CDR3 reads CAWTTGAATDTQYF. CDR3 in DNA: TGTGCCTGGACAACGGGGGCGGCGACAGATACGCAGTATTTT.

The CDR3 DNA follows: TGTGCCAGCAGACCCGCCGCACAGGGCACAGATACGCAGTATTTT. This sequence encodes CASRPAAQGTDTQYF. The genes are TRBV28 and TRBJ2-3; tentative D call: TRBD1 (5 bases). The CDR3 covers 15 residues. CDR1 is MDHEN, CDR2 SYDVKM, per germline. Trimming removed 6 bases at V and 1 base at J, with 14 bases between. The complete variable domain, with remaining parts taken from reference TRBV28 and TRBJ2-3, reads DVKVTQSSRYLVKRTGEKVFLECVQDMDHENMFWYRQDPGLGLRLIYFSYDVKMKEKGDIPEGYSVSREKKERFSLILESASTNQTSMYLCASRPAAQGTDTQYFGPGTRLTVL.

Only a few counts were recorded for this clone. The J gene is TRBJ1-5, the V gene TRBV6-5; D remains ambiguous. V was pared by 7 bases and J by 1 base, with 8 bases between. The CDR3 is 13 residues long. CDR1 and CDR2 (germline): MNHEY, SVGAGI. This chain's CDR3 is CASTPGSNQPQHF. CDR3 coding DNA: TGTGCCAGCACCCCGGGGAGCAATCAGCCCCAGCATTTT.

The chain uses TRBV6-1 and TRBJ1-6; 7 bases map to TRBD1. This CDR3 is built from 14 residues. The V and J ends lost 5 bases and 5 bases, in that order; junction bases with no gene match: 3. Germline loops: CDR1 MNHNS, CDR2 SASEGT. This chain's CDR3 is CASSRQGHNSPLHF. The CDR3, as DNA: TGTGCCAGCAGTCGACAGGGACATAATTCACCCCTCCACTTT.

J is TRBJ1-1 and V is TRBV6-5, with D unclear. Trimming shortened V by 5 bases and J by 2 bases, and 9 bases separated the two germline ends. The CDR3 loop spans 13 amino acids. The V gene's germline CDR1 is MNHEY and CDR2 SVGAGI. The CDR3 protein is CASSIDINTEAFF. The DNA for the CDR3 is TGTGCCAGCAGTATCGACATAAACACTGAAGCTTTCTTT.

The chain joins TRBV2 to TRBJ1-5, with D hard to call. This CDR3 has 14 amino acids. Trimming removed 2 bases at V and 8 bases at J, with 13 bases between. Germline V gives CDR1 SNHLY, CDR2 FYNNEI. In DNA, the CDR3 is TGTGCCAGCAGTGAAAGTCAGCTCGGTAAGCCCCAGCATTTT. Translation: CASSESQLGKPQHF.

This chain joins TRBV6-6 and TRBJ1-5; D perhaps matches TRBD1 (6 bases). Trimming left V 5 bases short and J 4 bases short, with 9 bases between. Looked up from germline, CDR1 is MNHNY and CDR2 is SVGAGI (reference sequence). The CDR3 consists of 13 residues. CDR3 protein: CASSPGVNQPQHF. In nucleotides, the CDR3 is TGTGCCAGCAGTCCAGGGGTAAATCAGCCCCAGCATTTT.

V gene TRBV6-5 combines with J gene TRBJ1-3; D gene unclear. Germline loops: CDR1 MNHEY, CDR2 SVGAGI. V was shortened by 4 bases and J by 2 bases, with 15 bases between the two germline ends. This CDR3 contains 16 residues. Here the CDR3 reads CASSSHGILTGNTIYF. CDR3 DNA: TGTGCCAGCAGTTCCCATGGGATATTGACTGGAAACACCATATATTTT.

The CDR3 is CASRTTVANTGELFF. As DNA, the CDR3 is TGTGCCAGCAGAACGACTGTCGCGAACACCGGGGAGCTGTTTTTT. The V and J genes are TRBV5-5 and TRBJ2-2; D call uncertain. Per the germline V gene, CDR1 is SGHKS and CDR2 is YYEKEE (reference sequence). V lost 5 bases and J 0 bases, leaving 11 bases between the germline ends. This CDR3 contains 15 residues.

The chain is built from TRBV9 and TRBJ2-3, with TRBD2 matching over 9 bases. Germline lookup yields CDR1 SGDLS and CDR2 YYNGEE. Losses at the gene ends were 4 bases for V and 4 bases for J; bases not matched to a gene: 10. The CDR3 runs to 16 residues. The CDR3 coding sequence is TGTGCCAGCAGCCCAGGTGGGCGGGGGGGCGCAGATACGCAGTATTTT. Protein sequence: CASSPGGRGGADTQYF.

The J gene is TRBJ2-7, the V gene TRBV7-2, with D perhaps being TRBD1 or TRBD2 (5 bases each). The ends were cut back, 1 base at V and 2 bases at J, with 12 bases in the middle. The CDR3 totals 15 residues. The germline CDR1 and CDR2 sequences are SGHTA and FQGNSA. This CDR3 is CASSLVGGLAYEQYF. As DNA, the CDR3 is TGTGCCAGCAGCTTAGTTGGGGGTCTCGCCTACGAGCAGTACTTC.